Each of the 7 T cell receptor beta chains below was sequenced from the same sample in a study of blood T cells in healthy people across ages (dated by TCRdb to 2013 to 2016). Library generation was performed with 5' RACE. The sample was run on an Illumina HiSeq 2500. The second PCR ran for roughly 7 to 12 cycles and used a J-beta primer mix along with a sample-barcoded 5' primer. The raw public data were reprocessed by TCRdb itself: fastp quality trimming at Q25, MiXCR clonotype calling, in-frame beta chains only. Rows merge per CDR3 protein into single entries with the most common DNA and genes. For this sample the table gives about 1.8 million distinct CDR3 sequences, of which 49% were detected only once. Approximately 2.1% of the sample rests with the top ten. Sequenced material: blood. These receptors all stem from a woman between 35 and 50 years old in good health.

The chain has TRBV7-2 and TRBJ1-2; 11 bases line up with TRBD1. The CDR3 runs to 15 residues. Per germline, CDR1 SGHTA and CDR2 FQGNSA. With 1 base clipped from V and 6 bases from J, the junction kept 4 bases outside the gene matches. CDR3 coding DNA: TGTGCCAGCAGCTTAGACTGGACAGGGGGCGATGGCTACACCTTC. It yields the protein CASSLDWTGGDGYTF.

The chain carries TRBV20-1 and TRBJ2-5; TRBD2 matches at 9 bases. The CDR3 loop spans 15 amino acids. Trimming removed 0 bases from V and 1 base from J; junction bases left unmatched: 3. The germline CDR1 and CDR2 sequences are DFQATT and SNEGSKA (reference sequence). CDR3 residues: CSARDLAGSQETQYF. Here the CDR3 DNA reads TGCAGTGCTAGAGACCTAGCGGGGAGCCAAGAGACCCAGTACTTC.

This clonotype was observed a few times. CDR3 bases: TGCAGTGCTAGAGATCAGGGCGGGGGCCTCGGCAAAAACATTCAGTACTTC. It encodes CSARDQGGGLGKNIQYF. The chain is built from TRBV20-1 and TRBJ2-4, with D possibly being TRBD2 (7 bases). Germline CDR1 DFQATT, CDR2 SNEGSKA (reference sequence). V lost 0 bases and J 3 bases, leaving 18 bases between the germline ends. The CDR3 covers 17 residues.

The rearrangement joins TRBV28 to TRBJ2-3, with 14 bases that match TRBD2. The CDR3 is 16 residues long. J was trimmed by 0 bases and V by 11 bases; bases with no gene match: 7. CDR1 MDHEN and CDR2 SYDVKM come from the germline V gene. As DNA, the CDR3 is TGTGCCTCTGGACTAGCGGGGGGTCCTAGCACAGATACGCAGTATTTT. Translated, it gives CASGLAGGPSTDTQYF.

This clonotype was counted between two and nine times. The chain has TRBV7-8 and TRBJ2-4, with 12 positions matching TRBD1. This CDR3 is built from 19 residues. V shed 5 bases, J shed 11 bases, and the junction held 22 bases outside the gene matches. CDR1 is SGHVS, CDR2 FQNEAQ, per germline. CDR3 sequence reads: CASSPLGDRGQLRQNLQYF. The DNA of the CDR3 is TGTGCCAGCAGCCCCCTCGGGGACAGGGGGCAATTAAGGCAGAACCTTCAGTACTTC.

The chain links TRBV20-1 to TRBJ2-1; tentative D call: TRBD2 (6 bases). Trimming took off 3 bases at V and 11 bases at J, with 14 bases between the two ends. This CDR3 is 12 amino acids long. The germline V gene encodes CDR1 DFQATT and CDR2 SNEGSKA (reference sequence). The CDR3 nucleotides are TGCAGTGCTAGTTTCGGGGAGGAGAAGCAGTTCTTC. Its translation: CSASFGEEKQFF.

The rearrangement links TRBV3-1 to TRBJ2-2; D is undetermined. From germline, CDR1 is LGHDT and CDR2 YNNKEL (reference sequence). V was pared by 1 base and J by 9 bases, with 15 bases between. This CDR3 region has 15 residues. This chain's CDR3 is CASSQGALHARELFF. The CDR3 nucleotides read TGTGCCAGCAGCCAAGGGGCCCTTCACGCCAGGGAGCTGTTTTTT. The variable domain in full, completed from reference TRBV3-1 and TRBJ2-2, reads DTAVSQTPKYLVTQMGNDKSIKCEQNLGHDTMYWYKQDSKKFLKIMFSYNNKELIINETVPNRFSPKSPDKAHLNLHINSLELGDSAVYFCASSQGALHARELFFGEGSRLTVL.